This T cell receptor beta chain is drawn from a study of shared clonotypes between healthy human individuals. This CDR3 contains 18 residues. Per the germline V gene, CDR1 is SGHDT and CDR2 is YYEEEE. The trim removed 0 bases at V and 8 bases at J, leaving 13 bases unmatched. Deep was the level at which the assay was run. Profiling relied on immunoSEQ multiplex PCR, and the TCRdb table lists in-frame clones only, not all of them. The sample includes 2.5 million or so clones, around 90% of them seen just once. The sequenced sample consisted of naive CD4+ T cells sorted from blood. The subset: CD45RA+ positively selected. This sequence joins TRBV5-6 and TRBJ2-1; TRBD2 agrees at 11 bases. The receptor was derived from a man between 18 and 29 years old in good health. DNA for the CDR3: TGTGCCAGCAGCTTGGGTCCTCTAGCGGGGGGTTCGAGGTATGAGCAGTTCTTC. Protein: CASSLGPLAGGSRYEQFF.